The clone carrying this T cell receptor beta chain was observed at least ten times. Its specificity is not known. This specimen comes from a study of regulatory T cells in long-lasting Graves disease. Study-level points and caveats: New patients shared more than 750 public clonotypes, fewer than the approximately 2,700 shared by persistent patients.

Trimming took 5 bases from V and 6 from J; bases not matched to a gene: 2. The CDR3 is 13 amino acids. Germline values: CDR1 MNHEY, CDR2 SMNVEV (reference sequence). The time point was: newly diagnosed GD, antithyroid drugs for less than 3 months. PBMCs were the source of the RNA used for TCR sequencing. EDTA tubes held approximately 9 milliliters of peripheral blood from each patient. Both iRepertoire HTBI primers and Arm-PCR of CDR3 regions were used to build the TCR beta libraries. TCRdb itself ran the multiplex PCR reads through MiXCR, one entry per CDR3 protein. The repertoire holds about 430,000 distinct CDR3 sequences, approximately 16% seen once, with about 8% in the top ten. These same records also appear under a second study, on T cells in Graves' hyperthyroidism and ophthalmopathy. That work states: In blood, most of the thyroid clonotypes expanded above 0.001 were also present.

The V and J genes are TRBV27 and TRBJ2-1, with TRBD2 identical over 9 bases. Sequencing used peripheral blood mononuclear cells (PBMCs), obtained at new diagnosis, from a patient treated with antithyroid drugs. The TCR was taken from a middle-aged woman with Graves disease. The chain's CDR3 is CASSLSGGNEQFF. The CDR3 coding sequence is TGTGCCAGCAGTCTTAGCGGGGGCAATGAGCAGTTCTTC.